This TCR beta chain was sequenced in a study of blood T cells in healthy people across ages. The sample holds a few counts of this clonotype. Its antigen is as yet unknown. General study points: Percentage of naive T cells showed a strong correlation with TCR beta diversity.

Per germline, CDR1 MNHEY and CDR2 SMNVEV (reference sequence). Germline trimming cut 5 bases from V and 0 bases from J; bases unmatched to any gene: 12. The length of the CDR3 is 19 residues. PCR was performed a second time for about 6 to 12 cycles using a sample-barcoded 5' primer and a J-beta primer mix. Each CDR3 protein gets one entry after TCRdb re-called the 5' RACE reads with MiXCR. The table records around 520,000 distinct CDR3 sequences, around a quarter of them present only once. The same sample was also studied in work on T cells of mothers and their children. From that second work: The cDNA synthesis received all extracted RNA, at approximately 1.4 ug per 15 ul. Slightly higher, non-significant overlap characterized related mother-child pairs relative to unrelated pairs.

The receptor's source is a boy younger than 10 in good health. The sequencing input was blood. The chain carries TRBV27 and TRBJ2-6; 8 positions agree with TRBD1. The CDR3 nucleotides read TGTGCCAGCAGTCCTTTCTATGGACAGGGACTCTCTGGGGCCAACGTCCTGACTTTC. This codes for CASSPFYGQGLSGANVLTF.